This TCR beta chain was recovered during a study of CD8 T cells in ankylosing spondylitis. Germline trimming cut 2 bases from V and 3 bases from J; bases unmatched to any gene: 2. The germline CDR1 and CDR2 sequences are SGHKS and YYEKEE (reference sequence). The CDR3 consists of 14 residues. This clonotype was recorded a few times. Its antigen is still unknown. Study-level findings and limits: Made up of under ten highly homologous variants, a TCR beta motif appeared characteristic of ankylosing spondylitis blood. Disease-linked clones displayed a CD8+ phenotype and appeared relatively rarely in peripheral blood.

As the method for making TCR beta libraries, quantitative 5'-RACE with molecular barcodes was used. Using its own MiXCR run on the 5' RACE reads, TCRdb lists one record per CDR3 protein. The sample has approximately 300,000 distinct CDR3 sequences, less than 10% seen once. The chain joins TRBV5-5 to TRBJ2-7, with 10 bases identical to TRBD1. The receptor comes from a male donor with ankylosing spondylitis. Sequenced input: blood, either unsorted or a sorted T cell fraction (not recorded which). For the CDR3, the DNA is TGTGCCAGCAGCTTCCGGGACAGGGGCTACGAGCAGTACTTC. It codes for CASSFRDRGYEQYF.